The T cell receptor (beta chain) described here comes from a study of blood T cells in healthy people across ages. In germline, CDR1 is MNHEY, CDR2 SVGEGT. With V trimmed by 7 bases and J by 2 bases, 9 bases remained unmatched. This CDR3 region has 15 residues. Combining a sample-barcoded 5' primer with a J-beta primer mix, a second PCR ran for roughly 7 to 11 cycles. A template-switch adaptor containing 12 random nucleotides labeled each cDNA molecule. TCRdb redid the calling of the 5' RACE reads with MiXCR, one entry per CDR3 protein. Found here are over 1.5 million distinct CDR3 sequences, around 50% of them singletons; the top ten hold about 2.1%.

The sequencing sample was made of blood. V gene TRBV6-2 or TRBV6-3 combines with J gene TRBJ2-5, with 8 positions matching TRBD1. This receptor was taken from a woman in her thirties or forties in good health. The CDR3 sequence is CASNNLQGDQETQYF. DNA of the CDR3: TGTGCCAGCAACAACTTACAGGGGGATCAAGAGACCCAGTACTTC.